Given below is one T cell receptor beta chain in context. Its target is not known. From germline, CDR1 is SGHVS and CDR2 FNYEAQ. This CDR3 region has 16 residues. TCRdb reprocessed the 5' RACE reads and stores each CDR3 protein as one record, lacking DNA. Recorded for this sample: a few hundred thousand distinct CDR3 sequences. The source of the sample is a study of T cells expressing NK-cell markers. Study-level results: Clones of NKG2C+ T cells that had expanded were of unclear HCMV specificity.

The TCR was taken from a man aged 18 to 70 in good health. What was sequenced was blood T cells: a sorted CD56 or NKG2C T cell subset, CD4+ or CD8+ T cells, or bulk PBMC T cells (not recorded which). V usage is TRBV7-6 and J usage is TRBJ2-7; TCRdb designates TRBD1, a call that cannot be tested without DNA. CDR3: CASSPTPGHSSYEQYF.